This TCR beta chain comes out of a study of cytomegalovirus exposure and HLA in healthy donors (dated by TCRdb to about 2017). Background for the entire study: According to an earlier analysis of several hundred of the donors, roughly 180 million T cells yielded 90 million to 140 million unique TCR beta sequences and 276 Gb of sequence data. Roughly 300 gigabases of sequencing data and around 85 million unique TCR sequences made up an early release that covered several hundred HLA-typed donors. Among the roughly 430 genotyped donors, 81% belonged to the genetic ancestry cluster associated with self-reported Caucasian donors. The study was designed to test whether signatures of past pathogen exposure could be identified by cataloging public T cell receptors. The study profiled the T cell repertoires of hundreds of subjects by immunosequencing and related them to cytomegalovirus serostatus. In addition to the first cohort of roughly 670 subjects, a separate validation cohort of some 120 different subjects was used. To predict cytomegalovirus infection status, the study combined high-throughput TCR immunosequencing, statistical association of individual TCRs with disease status, and machine learning. In a later analysis, previously published TCR beta repertoires from about 670 donors were re-analyzed and high-resolution HLA genotyping was added so that TCR occurrence patterns could be studied. Rather than using new phenotypic data, the later analysis identified candidate immune exposures from TCR beta sequences and from how often those sequences occurred across donors. An earlier analysis of approximately 580 of the donors used high-throughput TCR beta sequencing to judge whether each TCR beta V gene segment behaved as functional or pseudogenic. Alongside the repertoire data, information on donor age, sex, ethnicity and CMV serostatus was compiled. A later genetic analysis took genome-wide SNP genotypes for about three fifths of the roughly 700 donors and used that subset as a discovery cohort. All discovery cohort repertoires had been generated on a single sequencing platform. HLA typing covered class I and class II loci at four-digit resolution. Typing coverage varied by locus: roughly 629-630 donors for A, B, C, DRB1 and DQB1; some 520 for DQA1; more than 600 for DPA1; 450 to 480 for DPB1. Because of strong linkage in the cohort, roughly 5 DR-DQ haplotypes were treated as single units for association and clustering. Among a few hundred genotyped donors of the cohort, an average of approximately 230,000 unique TCR beta nucleotide sequences were sequenced per donor, about a sixth of them non-productive.

The library was built by means of the immunoSEQ multiplex PCR assay. For the multiplex PCR, a mixture combining 60 forward primers for TCR Vbeta segments and 13 reverse primers for TCR Jbeta segments was used. The CDR3 region of rearranged TCR beta genes was amplified from genomic DNA with a multiplex PCR assay. On the Illumina HiSeq System, the amplified TCR beta libraries were sequenced as 87-base-pair reads. The study's own analysis went as follows. Across the 670 or so repertoires, a later analysis counted about 81 million unique TCR beta chains, 8.5 million to 12 million of which were shared by at least two donors. To remove PCR and sequencing errors, raw reads were error-corrected and collapsed into unique sequences using a nearest-neighbor algorithm that merged closely related sequences. CDR3 sequences were aligned to IMGT reference sequences to assign V, D and J gene segments. For a sequence to be retained, a match of at least six nucleotides to both a V gene segment and a J gene segment was required. A rearrangement counted as productive if the CDR3 had no stop codons and remained in frame with V and J, and every other rearrangement counted as non-productive. Following IMGT convention, CDR3 was defined as the stretch from the second conserved V-encoded cysteine to the conserved J-encoded phenylalanine. The earlier analysis of approximately 590 of the donors excluded any sequence lacking an unambiguous match to a single V gene segment. In an earlier analysis of a few hundred of the donors, V segments were called functional above 56.7% productive rearrangements and were called segregating when the between-donor standard deviation exceeded 5%. A statistical classification framework was built to diagnose cytomegalovirus status from the catalog of TCR beta chain sequences. A later analysis assigned V and J genes by comparing TCR nucleotide sequences with IMGT/GENE-DB human TR gene sequences. A later analysis assigned CDR3 sequences and most-parsimonious VDJ recombination scenarios with the TCRdist pipeline. In a later analysis, each TCR beta chain was defined by its CDR3 amino acid sequence together with its V-gene family, and reads without a unique V-gene family were excluded. In a later analysis, approximately 640 highly shared, low-generation-probability nucleotide sequences were removed to address suspected cross-contamination and a sequencing artifact. In a later analysis, a clonal expansion index was calculated for each public chain from normalized within-repertoire ranks of inferred template counts. Generation probabilities in a later analysis came from a VDJ recombination model fitted to out-of-frame rearrangements, and those results were checked against IGoR. In a later analysis, hypergeometric tests were used to score TCR-TCR, TCR-HLA and TCR-CMV co-occurrence, with a repertoire-size bias correction applied to TCR pairs. False discovery rates were estimated in a later analysis by permuting HLA or CMV assignments 20 times. A later analysis grouped co-occurring TCRs with DBSCAN, adding TCRdist sequence similarity when clustering within HLA-allele-positive subsets. For co-occurrence clustering, repertoires with fewer than 30,000 or more than 120,000 public chains were excluded, along with a handful of repertoires with anomalous nucleotide sharing. TCRdb retrieved this table from immuneACCESS and kept in-frame rearrangements only. Not all clones are present; in checked studies, unresolved V genes account for under half, and no reason is known for the remainder. The V and J calls and clone size were taken over from that table, and D and trimming were inferred from the DNA. The sample includes over 20,000 clones, with about two thirds observed a single time. The biggest ten clones account for about 4.7% of the sample.

Trimming takes 0 bases from V and 3 bases from J, and the germline ends sit 12 bases apart. The CDR3 goes from the cysteine to the phenylalanine over 15 residues. Only CDR3 DNA is held: 45 bases, read in frame from base 1. CDR1 MNHEY and CDR2 SVGAGI are derived from the germline V gene. To note about this clone: Its antigen has not been determined. No base quality information exists; no much larger clone differs at one position.

The cohort comprised some 730 healthy bone marrow donors. At the time of sampling, all cohort members were nominally healthy, though unrecorded immune exposures were likely present. The donor was CMV seronegative and belonged to the group of several hundred seronegative cohort members. A peripheral blood sample was provided by each donor, and peripheral blood mononuclear cells were used for TCR beta sequencing. Genomic DNA was extracted from the blood cell samples with the Qiagen DNeasy Blood Extraction Kit. The paper as a whole reports these results and caveats: A further reported finding was that TCR beta sequences accurately predicted the HLA-A and HLA-B alleles for most subjects in the first cohort. In vitro tests confirmed that a few of the cytomegalovirus-associated TCR beta chains recognize cytomegalovirus antigens. In a later analysis, most CMV-associated TCR beta chains were found to appear HLA-restricted, with HLA associations seemingly driven largely by CMV exposure. The only immune exposure information available for the cohort was CMV serostatus. In this cohort, only TCR beta chains were sequenced, and detectable features were limited by the absence of alpha or paired-chain data. Most TCR sequences were seen in very few donors, while some public TCRs were found in many individuals. A later genetic analysis reported fewer N-insertions in productive TCRs among donors in an Asian-associated ancestry cluster than the approximately 700-donor mean. Some IMGT-functional V segments, including TRBV6-2 and TRBV6-3, could not be distinguished by the 87-base-pair reads and were therefore excluded. In a later analysis, HLA-associated TCR beta chains were found to be more clonally expanded and to have lower generation probabilities than equally common non-associated chains. HLA typing was unavailable for some donors at each locus, so association tests used only the typed subset. Assigning TCR associations to individual alleles was difficult when HLA alleles, especially DR and DQ, strongly co-occurred. A later genetic analysis associated a missense DCLRE1C variant with V-gene and J-gene trimming of TCR beta chains, and an independent cohort replicated the association. A group of highly shared sequence variants was considered likely to be a technical artifact of the sequencing pipeline. A later analysis reported that several top co-occurrence clusters appeared linked to parvovirus B19, influenza, CMV and Epstein-Barr virus. A later analysis associated 15,000 to 20,000 TCR beta sequences with specific HLA alleles at a false discovery rate of 0.05. In a later analysis, the rate of TCR association differed among HLA loci, with DRB1 alleles having the most associated TCRs and HLA-C alleles having the fewest. In an earlier analysis of 500 to 650 of the donors, most TCR beta V segments appeared in productive rearrangements about 87% or about 30% of the time, broadly matching IMGT annotations. The authors suggested that the approach could potentially be extended to other disease states and immunological phenotypes. Linkage disequilibrium might explain the correlated functional status among segregating V segments, but an unknown experimental factor could not be excluded. Presence/absence analyses assumed roughly uniform sequencing depth across donors, an assumption that may not hold. Roughly 17 rarely observed V segments, including chromosome 9 orphons, were excluded from the earlier analysis of several hundred of the donors because counts were too low. In both the original and validation cohorts, the classifier was reported to diagnose cytomegalovirus status with high specificity and sensitivity. The study gave a list of 150 to 200 TCR beta chains associated with cytomegalovirus.

The receptor chain draws on TRBV6-5 and TRBJ2-7; there is no confident call for the D gene. Material for sequencing was PBMCs. This TCR derives from a woman aged 45-59 years in good health and CMV-seronegative. DNA sequence: TGTGCCAGCAGTTACTCGTACCTAGTAAACTACGAGCAGTACTTC. It translates to CASSYSYLVNYEQYF.